Listed below are T cell receptor beta chains from one sample, sequenced in a study of blood T cell repertoires in COVID-19. Repertoires were generated with immunoSEQ multiplex PCR, while TCRdb's copy carries only in-frame clones and drops some. The sample holds about 180,000 clones; 60% to 80% are singletons and the top ten take 26%. The sequencing input was peripheral blood. Receptor source: a woman aged 70 to 79 with acute or convalescent COVID-19. Each CDR3 is given with its conserved first and last residue. The D gene is left open where the match is weak. Part of the rows lack a size; the others show once, few, many or a class for expanded clones.

d_call	clone_size	v_call	j_call	cdr3_nt	cdr3_aa
TRBD2	-	TRBV6-6	TRBJ2-3	TGTGCCAGCAGCGGTGATAGCGGGAGGCGCACAGATACGCAGTATTTT	CASSGDSGRRTDTQYF
TRBD1	-	TRBV7-2	TRBJ1-6	TGTGCCAGCAGCCAGGACAGGAATAATTCACCCCTCCACTTT	CASSQDRNNSPLHF
-	-	TRBV7-3	TRBJ1-1	TGTGCCAGCAGCTTGGGGGCGGGCACTGAAGCTTTCTTT	CASSLGAGTEAFF
-	few	TRBV11-1	TRBJ1-2	TGTGCCAGCAGCTTAGGACAGGATAGTGGCTACACCTTC	CASSLGQDSGYTF
TRBD2	few	TRBV3-1/TRBV3-2	TRBJ2-7	TGTGCCAGCAGCCTCCTAAGCGGGAGCGACGAGCAGTACTTC	CASSLLSGSDEQYF
-	-	TRBV6-2/TRBV6-3	TRBJ2-3	TGTGCCAGCAGTTACCCGAGTCGAGCGGAAGTCAGCACAGATACGCAGTATTTT	CASSYPSRAEVSTDTQYF
TRBD2	few	TRBV5-4	TRBJ2-3	TGTGCCAGCAGAGTAGCGGGAGGTAACGCAGATACGCAGTATTTT	CASRVAGGNADTQYF
-	-	TRBV11-2	TRBJ2-2	TGTGCCAGCAGCTTAGGTACCCTAAGAGGCGGGGAGCTGTTTTTT	CASSLGTLRGGELFF
-	-	TRBV19	TRBJ1-5	TGTGCCAGTGGAAACGGTGCGGGCGCGGGATATAGCAATCAGCCCCAGCATTTT	CASGNGAGAGYSNQPQHF
-	-	TRBV6-5	TRBJ1-2	TGTGCCAGCAGCCGAGGGGGGGGCGATGGCTACACCTTC	CASSRGGGDGYTF
TRBD2	-	TRBV10-3	TRBJ2-7	TGTGCCATCAGTGAGTCGAAACGGGAGGGCCGCGAGCAGTACTTC	CAISESKREGREQYF
TRBD1	-	TRBV3-1/TRBV3-2	TRBJ2-1	TGTGCCAGCAGCCTAATCGGGACAGACAATGAGCAGTTCTTC	CASSLIGTDNEQFF
TRBD1	-	TRBV5-6	TRBJ2-7	TGTGCCAGCAGCACCCGACAGGGCTACGAGCAGTACTTC	CASSTRQGYEQYF
-	-	TRBV30	TRBJ2-3	TGTGCCTGGCGGGTATCCACAGATACGCAGTATTTT	CAWRVSTDTQYF
-	-	TRBV7-9	TRBJ1-1	TGTGCCAGCAGCTTACAACAGGGAGTGACTGAAGCTTTCTTT	CASSLQQGVTEAFF
-	-	TRBV2	TRBJ1-5	TGTGCCAGCAGTCCAACAGCAAACAATCAGCCCCAGCATTTT	CASSPTANNQPQHF
-	-	TRBV7-9	TRBJ1-4	TGTGCCAGCAGCCAAGAGGGTTATGAAAAACTGTTTTTT	CASSQEGYEKLFF
-	-	TRBV2	TRBJ2-7	TGTGCCAGTACAAGGACTCCAGGTAATTACTACGAGCAGTACTTC	CASTRTPGNYYEQYF
TRBD2	once	TRBV4-2	TRBJ2-3	TGTGCCAGCAGCCGGAGCGGGAGTGGAACAGATACGCAGTATTTT	CASSRSGSGTDTQYF
-	-	TRBV18	TRBJ1-5	TGTGCCAGCTCACCGAACAGGGAGTCGGGTCAGCCCCAGCATTTT	CASSPNRESGQPQHF
-	-	TRBV10-1	TRBJ1-1	TGCGCCAGCAGTGAAGCGGAGAACACTGAAGCTTTCTTT	CASSEAENTEAFF
TRBD2	-	TRBV7-3	TRBJ2-1	TGTGCCAGCAGCCTCTCTGGGCTAGCGGGTAAAATCGGTGAGCAGTTCTTC	CASSLSGLAGKIGEQFF
-	-	TRBV2	TRBJ2-7	TGTGCCAGCTCAACCCGGGTTTACGAGCAGTACTTC	CASSTRVYEQYF
TRBD1	-	TRBV7-9	TRBJ2-5	TGTGCCAGCAGCCCGTGGACAGGGGGCGAAGAGACCCAGTACTTC	CASSPWTGGEETQYF
-	many	TRBV5-1	TRBJ2-5	TGCGCCAGCAGCTTGGTGTCTAGCCAAGAGACCCAGTACTTC	CASSLVSSQETQYF
-	once	TRBV5-1	TRBJ2-1	TGCGCCAGCAGCCCAGGACAGATTAATGAGCAGTTCTTC	CASSPGQINEQFF
TRBD2	few	TRBV5-1	TRBJ2-3	TGCGCCAGCAGACCGTTAGCGGGAGATCTTTCCACTAGCACAGATACGCAGTATTTT	CASRPLAGDLSTSTDTQYF
-	-	TRBV19	TRBJ2-5	TGTGCCAGTAAGATGCAGGGCCAAGAGACCCAGTACTTC	CASKMQGQETQYF
-	-	TRBV3-1/TRBV3-2	TRBJ1-1	TGTGCCAGCAGCCAAGCGTCAGGGGCTCTTAACACTGAAGCTTTCTTT	CASSQASGALNTEAFF
-	few	TRBV20-1	TRBJ2-1	TGCAGTGCTAGTAACCGGGAATCGTTATACAATGAGCAGTTCTTC	CSASNRESLYNEQFF
-	-	TRBV9	TRBJ2-1	TGTGCCAGCAGCGTAGTCCCTAACAATGAGCAGTTCTTC	CASSVVPNNEQFF
TRBD2	few	TRBV7-2	TRBJ2-7	TGTGCCAGCAGCTTAGTCAGGCTAGCGGGCGGATCCTACGAGCAGTACTTC	CASSLVRLAGGSYEQYF
-	-	TRBV5-4	TRBJ1-1	TGTGCCAGCAGCTTGGCATGGGGCAGCACTGAAGCTTTCTTT	CASSLAWGSTEAFF
TRBD1	once	TRBV5-5	TRBJ2-7	TGTGCCAGCAGCCAAACTGGACAGGGTCGCGAGCAGTACTTC	CASSQTGQGREQYF
-	-	TRBV7-2	TRBJ1-4	TGTGCCAGCAGCTTATCTCTACAGGGCGAAAAACTGTTTTTT	CASSLSLQGEKLFF
-	few	TRBV30	TRBJ1-4	TGTGCCGGACGCCGAAACAGGGAGAATGAAAAACTGTTTTTT	CAGRRNRENEKLFF
TRBD1	-	TRBV30	TRBJ1-5	TGTGCCTGGAGTGTAGACAGGGGGGAGAGTCAGCCCCAGCATTTT	CAWSVDRGESQPQHF
TRBD2	-	TRBV2	TRBJ2-2	TGTGCCAGCAGTAGACTAGCGGGAGTAATGGCCGGGGAGCTGTTTTTT	CASSRLAGVMAGELFF
TRBD1	-	TRBV19	TRBJ1-5	TGTGCCAGTAGTGATCAGGGGGGCGAGGGACAGCCCCAGCATTTT	CASSDQGGEGQPQHF
TRBD2	-	TRBV3-1/TRBV3-2	TRBJ2-7	TGTGCCAGCAGCCAAGGTTTCGCTAGCGGGTCCTACGAGCAGTACTTC	CASSQGFASGSYEQYF
-	-	TRBV11-2	TRBJ2-7	TGTGCCAGCAGCATTACCTACGAGCAGTACTTC	CASSITYEQYF
TRBD2	-	TRBV6-5	TRBJ2-1	TGTGCCAGCTCTCACGGGAGGGACAATGAGCAGTTCTTC	CASSHGRDNEQFF
-	-	TRBV5-5	TRBJ2-7	TGTGCCAGCAGCTTCGCGGTTAACTACGAGCAGTACTTC	CASSFAVNYEQYF
-	few	TRBV3-1/TRBV3-2	TRBJ1-3	TGTGCCAGCAGCCAGCTGCAGGCCCTTCGAAGCTCTGGAAACACCATATATTTT	CASSQLQALRSSGNTIYF
TRBD2	once	TRBV19	TRBJ2-1	TGTGCCAGTAGTATAGGGGCGCTAGCGGGAGACCGGTTCTTC	CASSIGALAGDRFF
TRBD2	-	TRBV30	TRBJ2-2	TGTGCCGGACAAGCGGGAGGCGGGGCCGGGGAGCTGTTTTTT	CAGQAGGGAGELFF
-	-	TRBV30	TRBJ2-7	TGTGCCTGGAAAAGGGGAGGCTACGAGCAGTACTTC	CAWKRGGYEQYF
-	once	TRBV6-1	TRBJ2-5	TGTGCCAGCAGTGAAGTGCCTAGCCCCCAAGAGACCCAGTACTTC	CASSEVPSPQETQYF
-	-	TRBV11-3	TRBJ2-3	TGTGCCAGCAGTAGCGCGAGGTCCACAGATACGCAGTATTTT	CASSSARSTDTQYF
-	-	TRBV9	TRBJ1-4	TGTGCCAGCAGCGTCGGGGGATCAGCTAATGAAAAACTGTTTTTT	CASSVGGSANEKLFF
-	-	TRBV4-1	TRBJ2-4	TGCGCCAGCAGCCAAGGTAGTTCTTCCTACGCCAAAAACATTCAGTACTTC	CASSQGSSSYAKNIQYF
-	-	TRBV2	TRBJ1-4	TGTGCCAGCAGTACAGGGATCCATTATGAAAAACTGTTTTTT	CASSTGIHYEKLFF
-	-	TRBV27	TRBJ1-2	TGTGCCAGCAGTTTTCAGCTCGGGGAGGGCTACACCTTC	CASSFQLGEGYTF
-	-	TRBV30	TRBJ1-5	TGTGCCTGGAGCCAAAATAGCAATCAGCCCCAGCATTTT	CAWSQNSNQPQHF
-	-	TRBV9	TRBJ1-1	TGTGCCAGCAGCCCCTCCCCTGCAGGTCGGGGATTGGACACTGAAGCTTTCTTT	CASSPSPAGRGLDTEAFF
-	-	TRBV18	TRBJ2-7	TGTGCCAGCTCACCGGGTCAGGGAACCTACGAGCAGTACTTC	CASSPGQGTYEQYF
TRBD1	-	TRBV10-3	TRBJ2-2	TGTGCCCTTGGGCCGGGACAGGGCGTCACCGGGGAGCTGTTTTTT	CALGPGQGVTGELFF